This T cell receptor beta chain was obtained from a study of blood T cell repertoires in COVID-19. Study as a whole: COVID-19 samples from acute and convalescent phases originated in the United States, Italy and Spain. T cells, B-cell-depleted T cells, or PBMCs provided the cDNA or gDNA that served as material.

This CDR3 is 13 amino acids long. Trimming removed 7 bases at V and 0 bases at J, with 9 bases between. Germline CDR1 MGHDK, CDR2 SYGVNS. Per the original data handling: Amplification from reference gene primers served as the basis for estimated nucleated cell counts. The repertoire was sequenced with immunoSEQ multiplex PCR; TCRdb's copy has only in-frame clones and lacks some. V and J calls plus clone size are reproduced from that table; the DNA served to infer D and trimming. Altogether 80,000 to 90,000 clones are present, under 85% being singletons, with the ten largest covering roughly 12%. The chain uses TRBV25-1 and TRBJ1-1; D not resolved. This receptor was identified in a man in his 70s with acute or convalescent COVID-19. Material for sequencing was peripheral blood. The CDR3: CASNAALNTEAFF. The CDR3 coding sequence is TGTGCCAGCAATGCGGCACTGAACACTGAAGCTTTCTTT.